This TCR beta chain is from a study of somatic mutations in cytotoxic T cells in rheumatoid arthritis. The CDR3 length is 15 residues. Trimming at V came to 2 bases and at J to 4 bases, leaving 5 bases not matched to a gene. The germline gives CDR1 MRHNA, CDR2 SNTAGT. Whole-study findings and limits: Neither rheumatoid arthritis patients nor age-matched healthy controls had significantly different CD8+ T-cell clonality from the other group. Age was associated with higher CD8+ clonality in rheumatoid arthritis patients, not in healthy controls.

The protocol was immunoSEQ multiplex PCR, while the TCRdb copy is restricted to in-frame clones and leaves out a portion. The repertoire has 2,500 or so clones, around 81% of them found once; the top ten carry about an eighth. CD4+ and CD8+ cells were isolated by positive magnetic bead selection, with purity checked by flow cytometry. For this clone: What it binds is unknown.

Sequences were obtained from CD8+ T cells sorted from blood. This receptor was obtained from a woman in her sixties or seventies with rheumatoid arthritis. The rearrangement joins TRBV6-4 to TRBJ2-3, with 8 bases that match TRBD1. The CDR3: CASSDVAGGSDTQYF. In DNA form, the CDR3 reads TGTGCCAGCAGTGACGTGGCAGGGGGCTCAGATACGCAGTATTTT.